Listed here are 30 T cell receptor beta chains from one sample, sequenced in a study of blood T cell repertoires in COVID-19. This table comes from immunoSEQ multiplex PCR, and its TCRdb copy is limited to in-frame clones, with some not included. The sample records about 130,000 clones, about four fifths being singletons. The sequencing input was peripheral blood. These receptors were taken from a woman in her seventies with COVID-19, enrolled during active disease.

The V and J genes are TRBV19 and TRBJ1-5; TRBD1 matches 7 bases. The V gene's germline CDR1 is LNHDA and CDR2 SQIVND (reference sequence). The V and J ends lost 6 bases and 1 base, in that order; junction bases with no gene match: 12. CDR3 length equals 17 residues. In DNA form, the CDR3 reads TGTGCCAGTAGCGCAGGCAGGGGGACCCTCAGCAATCAGCCCCAGCATTTT. Its protein product is CASSAGRGTLSNQPQHF.

The chain uses TRBV7-8 and TRBJ1-1; TRBD1 matches at 9 bases. V shed 4 bases, J shed 2 bases, and the junction held 5 bases outside the gene matches. CDR1 is SGHVS and CDR2 is FQNEAQ in the germline V gene. This CDR3 has 15 residues. Here the CDR3 DNA reads TGTGCCAGCAGCTATTCGGACAGGGGTAACACTGAAGCTTTCTTT. Amino acid sequence: CASSYSDRGNTEAFF.

This chain joins TRBV24-1 and TRBJ2-3; 9 bases align to TRBD2. V dropped 4 bases and J dropped 2; count of bases not matched to a gene: 3. This CDR3 has 15 amino acids. Germline CDR1 reads KGHDR; CDR2 reads SFDVKD. CDR3: CATSDASGATDTQYF. The CDR3 nucleotides read TGTGCCACCAGTGACGCTAGCGGGGCCACAGATACGCAGTATTTT.

The chain combines TRBV25-1 with TRBJ1-1; D perhaps matches TRBD1 (5 bases). The CDR3 is 14 residues long. Looked up from germline, CDR1 is MGHDK and CDR2 is SYGVNS. With 3 bases removed from V and 3 bases from J, the gap between germline ends came to 11 bases. The CDR3 nucleotides read TGTGCCAGCAGTGACTGGGGGGTAGACACTGAAGCTTTCTTT. Encoded protein: CASSDWGVDTEAFF. Complete variable domain (other parts from reference TRBV25-1 and TRBJ1-1): EADIYQTPRYLVIGTGKKITLECSQTMGHDKMYWYQQDPGMELHLIHYSYGVNSTEKGDLSSESTVSRIRTEHFPLTLESARPSHTSQYLCASSDWGVDTEAFFGQGTRLTVV.

This clone was counted a single time. The chain links TRBV5-1 to TRBJ2-7, with 10 bases identical to TRBD1. Germline trimming cut 3 bases from V and 5 bases from J; bases unmatched to any gene: 5. Germline CDR1 is SGHRS and CDR2 is YFSETQ. The CDR3 consists of 14 residues. Here the CDR3 DNA reads TGCGCCAGCAGCTGGGGACAGGGGAGCGACGAGCAGTACTTC. Amino acid sequence: CASSWGQGSDEQYF.

This clone came up a few times. The chain carries TRBV6-1 and TRBJ1-2, with 7 bases identical to TRBD1. There are 16 residues in the CDR3. Trimming took 4 bases from V and 2 from J; bases not matched to a gene: 10. Germline CDR1 reads MNHNS; CDR2 reads SASEGT. The CDR3: CASSAPKGAPNYGYTF. The CDR3 DNA is TGTGCCAGCAGTGCCCCCAAGGGGGCGCCGAACTATGGCTACACCTTC.

The chain carries TRBV6-1 and TRBJ2-7; no definite D call. V lost 2 bases and J 4 bases, leaving 6 bases between the germline ends. This CDR3 region has 12 residues. Germline values: CDR1 MNHNS, CDR2 SASEGT. The CDR3 region has the DNA TGTGCCAGCAGTGAAATTCCATACGAGCAGTACTTC. As protein: CASSEIPYEQYF.

The rearrangement joins TRBV5-1 to TRBJ1-1; D not certain. CDR1 is SGHRS, CDR2 YFSETQ, per germline. With 0 bases removed from V and 5 bases from J, the gap between germline ends came to 8 bases. This CDR3 contains 13 residues. The CDR3 here is CASSLEPGTEAFF. DNA for the CDR3: TGCGCCAGCAGCTTGGAACCAGGAACTGAAGCTTTCTTT.

The chain links TRBV5-1 to TRBJ2-5; the match to TRBD1 covers 10 bases. The CDR3 has 15 residues. Germline-derived CDR1 and CDR2 are SGHRS and YFSETQ. V shed 0 bases and J 1 base; nucleotides not matched to a gene: 0. The CDR3 spells CASSLGTGGQETQYF. The DNA of the CDR3 is TGCGCCAGCAGCTTGGGGACAGGGGGCCAAGAGACCCAGTACTTC.

V is TRBV20-1 and J is TRBJ1-2; D remains unclear. V lost 3 bases and J lost 2, with 19 bases in between. CDR3 length: 16 amino acids. Germline V gene sequence: CDR1 DFQATT, CDR2 SNEGSKA (reference sequence). The CDR3 nucleotides are TGCAGTGCTAGTTATAGAGGAATTAGCTTAAACTATGGCTACACCTTC. Its protein product is CSASYRGISLNYGYTF.

The chain employs TRBV5-1 and TRBJ1-3; no definite D call. Germline V CDR1 and CDR2: SGHRS, YFSETQ. The V end was cut by 0 bases, the J end by 0 bases, with 7 bases between. The CDR3 extends over 15 amino acids. In DNA form, the CDR3 reads TGCGCCAGCAGCTTGGACCAGGCCTCTGGAAACACCATATATTTT. Its translation: CASSLDQASGNTIYF. The full variable domain, its missing parts supplied by reference TRBV5-1 and TRBJ1-3, is KAGVTQTPRYLIKTRGQQVTLSCSPISGHRSVSWYQQTPGQGLQFLFEYFSETQRNKGNFPGRFSGRQFSNSRSEMNVSTLELGDSALYLCASSLDQASGNTIYFGEGSWLTVV.

This clone came up a few times. The chain links TRBV6-2 or TRBV6-3 to TRBJ2-1; D uncertain. The CDR3 loop spans 15 amino acids. The germline V gene encodes CDR1 MNHEY and CDR2 SVGEGT. Trimming took off 5 bases at V and 3 bases at J, with 14 bases between the two ends. CDR3 loop: CASSVKLSYYNEQFF. CDR3 coding DNA: TGTGCCAGCAGTGTAAAGTTATCCTACTACAATGAGCAGTTCTTC.

The table lists this clone with a few counts. The V gene is TRBV5-1, the J gene TRBJ2-7; maybe TRBD1 (6 bases). The germline V and J ends were trimmed by 1 base and 5 bases, with 16 bases remaining between them. CDR3 length equals 15 residues. The V gene's germline CDR1 is SGHRS and CDR2 YFSETQ. As DNA, the CDR3 is TGCGCCAGCAGCTTGCTGGGCCAGGGGCTGAACGAGCAGTACTTC. It yields the protein CASSLLGQGLNEQYF.

The chain joins TRBV10-3 to TRBJ2-1; TRBD2 matches at 7 bases. Germline values: CDR1 ENHRY, CDR2 SYGVKD. V shed 0 bases, J shed 6 bases, and the junction held 2 bases outside the gene matches. The CDR3 spans 14 residues. The CDR3 is CAISESGEGNEQFF. DNA for the CDR3: TGTGCCATCAGTGAGTCCGGGGAGGGCAATGAGCAGTTCTTC.

This clone was recorded once. The V call is TRBV3-1 (or the pseudogene TRBV3-2), the J call TRBJ2-5; 8 positions match TRBD2. With V trimmed by 0 bases and J by 5 bases, 11 bases remained unmatched. Germline values: CDR1 LGHDT, CDR2 YNNKEL (reference sequence). The CDR3 sequence is 17 residues long. DNA for the CDR3: TGTGCCAGCAGCCAAGATCTAAGATCGGGGGGGATCGAGACCCAGTACTTC. Its translation is CASSQDLRSGGIETQYF.

This sequence joins TRBV15 and TRBJ1-2; unclear D gene. This CDR3 is built from 14 residues. V was pared by 1 base and J by 5 bases, with 11 bases between. CDR1 is LNHNV and CDR2 is YYDKDF in the germline V gene (reference sequence). In DNA form, the CDR3 reads TGTGCCACCAGCAGAGGAGGGTCCGGGTATGGCTACACCTTC. Translated, it gives CATSRGGSGYGYTF.

The rearrangement uses TRBV4-1 and TRBJ1-3; D is undetermined. CDR1 MGHRA and CDR2 YSYEKL come from the germline V gene. Trimming shortened V by 4 bases and J by 4 bases, and 14 bases separated the two germline ends. The CDR3 is made up of 15 amino acids. The CDR3 spells CASSPILAPGNTIYF. For the CDR3, the DNA is TGCGCCAGCAGCCCCATTTTGGCACCGGGAAACACCATATATTTT.

The chain joins TRBV2 to TRBJ1-4; TRBD1 agrees at 9 bases. V was pared by 6 bases and J by 0 bases, with 5 bases of the junction left unmatched. Looked up from germline, CDR1 is SNHLY and CDR2 is FYNNEI. This CDR3 spans 16 amino acids. CDR3 residues: CASSGDRATTNEKLFF. The CDR3 DNA reads as TGTGCCAGCAGCGGGGACAGGGCCACAACTAATGAAAAACTGTTTTTT.

The gene calls are TRBV3-1 (or the pseudogene TRBV3-2) and TRBJ2-3; D gene uncertain. CDR3 length: 15 residues. Germline V CDR1 and CDR2: LGHDT, YNNKEL (reference sequence). The V and J ends lost 5 bases and 1 base respectively, with 13 bases between them. CDR3 sequence (DNA): TGTGCCAGCAGCGGGCAATCCAGTGGCACAGATACGCAGTATTTT. Encoded protein: CASSGQSSGTDTQYF.

V and J are TRBV2 and TRBJ1-6; TRBD1 aligns across 8 bases. CDR1 SNHLY and CDR2 FYNNEI come from the germline V gene. This CDR3 comprises 13 residues. J lost 10 bases, V lost 4 bases, and 3 bases had no gene match. Here the CDR3 reads CASSGDRGSPLHF. DNA of the CDR3: TGTGCCAGCAGTGGCGACAGGGGCTCACCCCTCCACTTT.

In this sample, this clone turned up a few times. The V and J genes are TRBV19 and TRBJ1-2; D gene ambiguous. Deletions cut 7 bases from V and 5 bases from J, with 14 bases between. The CDR3 runs to 13 residues. Germline lookup yields CDR1 LNHDA and CDR2 SQIVND (reference sequence). The DNA for the CDR3 is TGTGCCAGTACCCTTGCGGGAGGATATGGCTACACCTTC. This translates into CASTLAGGYGYTF.

The chain joins TRBV5-1 to TRBJ1-4; D is perhaps TRBD1 (6 bases). With 0 bases removed from V and 2 bases from J, the gap between germline ends came to 11 bases. The germline gives CDR1 SGHRS, CDR2 YFSETQ. The CDR3 has 16 amino acids. CDR3 in DNA: TGCGCCAGCAGCTTGGCCGGTCAGGGGACTAATGAAAAACTGTTTTTT. Encoded protein: CASSLAGQGTNEKLFF.

The chain couples TRBV19 to TRBJ1-2, with 12 bases identical to TRBD1. V shed 3 bases and J 13 bases; nucleotides not matched to a gene: 9. CDR1 and CDR2 (germline): LNHDA, SQIVND (reference sequence). CDR3 length equals 14 residues. CDR3 loop: CASSIGGTGGFGTF. The DNA of the CDR3 is TGTGCCAGTAGTATTGGAGGGACAGGGGGCTTCGGCACCTTC.

The rearrangement uses TRBV4-1 and TRBJ1-4, with TRBD1 identical over 9 bases. This CDR3 contains 16 residues. CDR1 and CDR2 (germline): MGHRA, YSYEKL. The V gene end was trimmed by 0 bases and the J gene end by 10 bases; junction bases not matched to a gene: 9. CDR3 nucleotide sequence: TGCGCCAGCAGCCAAGATTCCGGGACAGGGTTGGGAAAACTGTTTTTT. It encodes CASSQDSGTGLGKLFF.

The CDR3 protein is CASGGSNQPQHF. CDR3 DNA: TGTGCCAGCGGGGGGAGCAATCAGCCCCAGCATTTT. This chain connects TRBV27 to TRBJ1-5, with a tentative D call TRBD1 (5 bases). Germline V gene sequence: CDR1 MNHEY, CDR2 SMNVEV (reference sequence). This CDR3 spans 12 amino acids. V was clipped by 8 bases and J by 1 base, with 6 bases between them.

This clone occurred a few times. Germline and junction disagree at one end, which may indicate a read error. V is TRBV12-3 or TRBV12-4 and J is TRBJ2-7, with D perhaps TRBD2 (7 bases). The length of the CDR3 is 12 residues. The CDR3 reads CASSLKAGARDF. The CDR3 coding sequence is TGTGCCAGCAGTTTAAAGGCGGGGGCTCGGGACTTC.

The chain carries TRBV3-1 (or the pseudogene TRBV3-2) and TRBJ1-1, with 8 nucleotides matching TRBD1. The germline V gene has CDR1 LGHDT and CDR2 YNNKEL (reference sequence). The CDR3 loop spans 15 amino acids. V dropped 2 bases and J dropped 4; count of bases not matched to a gene: 6. The CDR3 loop is CASSQQGAEGTEAFF. The CDR3 DNA reads TGTGCCAGCAGCCAACAGGGGGCTGAAGGCACTGAAGCTTTCTTT.

Only a few counts were recorded for this clone. The genes are TRBV21-1 and TRBJ1-2; whether TRBD1, the table's D call, matches the DNA was not checked. TRBV21-1 is designated a pseudogene. The CDR3 has 18 amino acids. CDR3 in amino acids: CASRERGPGQVANYGYTF. DNA of the CDR3: TGTGCCAGCAGGGAAAGGGGACCGGGACAGGTGGCTAACTATGGCTACACCTTC.

The chain is built from TRBV20-1 and TRBJ2-7, with a possible D match to TRBD1 (6 bases). Trimming removed 5 bases at V and 9 bases at J, with 14 bases between. The CDR3 extends over 11 amino acids. Germline V gene sequence: CDR1 DFQATT, CDR2 SNEGSKA (reference sequence). The CDR3 spells CSAPGAIGQYF. CDR3 sequence (DNA): TGCAGTGCTCCAGGGGCTATCGGGCAGTACTTC.

This clone was seen a handful of times. This chain links TRBV10-3 with TRBJ1-2, with D possibly TRBD1 on 6 matching bases. The CDR3 is 15 amino acids. With 8 bases removed from V and 0 bases from J, the gap between germline ends came to 16 bases. Per germline, CDR1 ENHRY and CDR2 SYGVKD. CDR3 protein: CAIAGDRPPNYGYTF. The CDR3 DNA reads TGTGCCATCGCAGGCGACAGGCCCCCTAACTATGGCTACACCTTC.